This T cell receptor beta chain was obtained from a study of cytomegalovirus exposure and HLA in healthy donors. Study-level background: Early on, a data release was issued that held roughly 84 million unique TCRs from HLA-typed donors. Overall study results and limits: Association of 16,951 TCR beta sequences with HLA alleles was found at 0.05 false discovery rate in a later analysis. Reports described diagnosis of cytomegalovirus status by the classifier as highly specific and sensitive.

On this clone itself: Its antigen remains unknown.

The study did not record CMV serostatus for this donor. In the PCR, 60 Vbeta and 13 Jbeta primers were used. The protocol was immunoSEQ multiplex PCR, while the TCRdb copy is restricted to in-frame clones and leaves out a portion. The sample contains 68,000 or so clones, 80% to 90% of which appear only once. Trimming cost V 1 base and J 14 bases; bases outside gene matches: 8. The CDR3 sequence is 13 residues long. Germline V gene lookup returns CDR1 MNHNS and CDR2 SASEGT. The TCR comes from a human donor in good health. Sequenced input: PBMCs. The chain recombines TRBV6-1 with TRBJ2-3; 8 bases match TRBD2. In nucleotides, the CDR3 is TGTGCCAGCAGTGAAGGAACAGCCGGGACTAGGTATTTT. The encoded protein is CASSEGTAGTRYF.